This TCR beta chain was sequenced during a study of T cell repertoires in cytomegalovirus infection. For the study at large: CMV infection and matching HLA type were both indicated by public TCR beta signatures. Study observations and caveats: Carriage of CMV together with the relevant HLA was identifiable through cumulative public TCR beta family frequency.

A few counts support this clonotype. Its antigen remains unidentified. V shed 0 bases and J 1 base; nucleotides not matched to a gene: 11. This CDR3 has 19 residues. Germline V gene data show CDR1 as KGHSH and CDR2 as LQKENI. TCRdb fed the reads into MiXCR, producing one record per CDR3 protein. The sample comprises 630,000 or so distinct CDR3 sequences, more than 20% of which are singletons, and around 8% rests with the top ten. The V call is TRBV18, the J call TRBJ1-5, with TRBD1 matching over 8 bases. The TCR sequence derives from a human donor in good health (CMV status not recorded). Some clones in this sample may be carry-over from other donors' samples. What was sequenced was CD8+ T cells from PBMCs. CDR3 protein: CASSPPGTTGGLSNQPQHF. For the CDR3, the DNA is TGTGCCAGCTCACCACCTGGGACTACAGGGGGACTAAGCAATCAGCCCCAGCATTTT.